The T cell receptor beta chain described here comes from a study of CD8+CD57+ T cells in acquired aplastic anemia. General observations from the study: Patients and controls had in common 25 to 30 CD8+ CDR3 sequences. Patient and control CD8+ Simpson's diversity was not significantly different.

V was trimmed by 11 bases and J by 4 bases, leaving 17 bases between them. Looked up from germline, CDR1 is MNHNS and CDR2 is SASEGT. The CDR3 covers 13 residues. CDR3 and TCR beta VDJ profiling relied on genomic DNA as the template. TCRdb re-called the reads through MiXCR, storing one row per CDR3 protein. The sample carries about 290,000 distinct CDR3 sequences, under 65% recorded once. This clonotype showed up many times. Its antigen is as yet unknown. Patients chosen for sequencing had CD8+CD57+ cells that had expanded, as shown by flow cytometry. The chain is built from TRBV6-1 and TRBJ1-1, with D tentatively TRBD1 (5 bases). The sequenced material came from sorted CD4+, CD8+, or CD8+CD57+ T cells (not recorded which) from PBMCs. The receptor was isolated from a human donor with aplastic anemia. For the CDR3, the DNA is TGTGCCGCTAGCCTGGGGGGTCTCACTGAAGCTTTCTTT. Translating gives CAASLGGLTEAFF.